The following is a T cell receptor (beta chain) sequence with its context. No antigen is known for it. V gave up 8 bases and J gave up 5 bases; unmatched junction bases: 3. The CDR3 consists of 11 residues. In germline, CDR1 is SGDLS, CDR2 YYNGEE. This sample is drawn from a study of human T cells and chemical hapten exposure. About the study: Patches with 0.01% DPC went on the upper back, and the tests were read at 6 days. Per-sample TCR yield variability stemmed mainly from small pooled library volume differences. General study results and limits: No shift was seen in TCRs above 1 in 1000 frequency with DPC sensitization. PT1 expanded TCR numbers tracked positively with patch test score.

MiXCR, applied by TCRdb to the RACE reads, yields one record per CDR3 protein. The table lists just over 350,000 distinct CDR3 sequences, about 6.9% of them singletons. Indicated time point: patch test 2, 6 weeks after DPC sensitization. Treatment meaning: therapeutic diphenylcyclopropenone sensitization with weekly scalp DPC. The source of this sequence is a woman in her late teens or twenties with alopecia areata. Some clones in this sample may be carry-over from other donors' samples. The chain has TRBV9 and TRBJ2-5, with 7 bases fitting TRBD2. Specimen: whole blood, collected in connection with sensitization to the hapten diphenylcyclopropenone (DPC). The DNA of the CDR3 is TGTGCCAGTCGGGGGGTGGAGACCCAGTACTTC. Protein sequence: CASRGVETQYF.